Detailed here is one T cell receptor (beta chain). The antigen is undetermined. The CDR3 length is 14 residues. With 5 bases removed from V and 1 base from J, the gap between germline ends came to 12 bases. The V gene's germline CDR1 is MNHEY and CDR2 SMNVEV (reference sequence). Time point specified: 2014-2015 season, 7 days after vaccination. This specimen comes from a study of follicular helper T cells after annual influenza vaccination. The protocol was immunoSEQ multiplex PCR, while the TCRdb copy is restricted to in-frame clones and leaves out a portion. The sample records 9,500 or so clones, over 75% being singletons. Study-wide findings and caveats: Undersampling of larger non-cTfh compartments could not be excluded.

The receptor was isolated from an adult who received the influenza vaccine. The V call is TRBV27, the J call TRBJ2-7; D not resolved. The sequencing used CXCR5- memory CD4+ T cells sorted from blood, collected 7 days after influenza vaccination. The CDR3 nucleotides are TGTGCCAGCAGTCCTTTAGGGCTGTCCTACGAGCAGTACTTC. This gives the protein CASSPLGLSYEQYF.